The 30 T cell receptor beta chains given below trace back to one sample, sequenced in a study of cytotoxic CD8 clonotypes in ibrutinib-treated CLL. Using immunoSEQ multiplex PCR, the repertoire was profiled, and TCRdb retains in-frame clones only, with some absent. This repertoire shows tens of thousands of clones, about nine tenths found once; its top ten account for 3.1%. The starting material was PBMCs, obtained after 12 months of ibrutinib treatment. The receptors were sampled from a human donor with chronic lymphocytic leukemia.

The sample holds a few counts of this clone. This sequence joins TRBV18 and TRBJ2-7; D is undetermined. The CDR3 extends over 12 amino acids. The germline V gene encodes CDR1 KGHSH and CDR2 LQKENI. Trimming left V 3 bases short and J 6 bases short, with 9 bases between. Written as DNA, the CDR3 is TGTGCCAGCTCACCTCCGATCGGCGAGCAGTACTTC. Translated: CASSPPIGEQYF.

V usage is TRBV11-3 and J usage is TRBJ2-1; D is ambiguous. Trimming removed 9 bases at V and 2 bases at J, with 14 bases between. The germline V gene encodes CDR1 SGHNT and CDR2 YENEEA. This CDR3 is built from 14 residues. CDR3 in amino acids: CASRLGFTYNEQFF. Here the CDR3 DNA reads TGTGCCAGTCGCTTGGGGTTCACCTACAATGAGCAGTTCTTC.

The chain couples TRBV2 to TRBJ2-2, with 11 bases that match TRBD2. V dropped 4 bases and J dropped 7; count of bases not matched to a gene: 8. The CDR3 extends over 16 amino acids. Per germline, CDR1 SNHLY and CDR2 FYNNEI. The CDR3 DNA sequence: TGTGCCAGCAGTGTTAATAGCGGGAGGGAGGTCGGGGAGCTGTTTTTT. Translating gives CASSVNSGREVGELFF. The full variable domain, with the rest looked up from reference TRBV2 and TRBJ2-2, is EPEVTQTPSHQVTQMGQEVILRCVPISNHLYFYWYRQILGQKVEFLVSFYNNEISEKSEIFDDQFSVERPDGSNFTLKIRSTKLEDSAMYFCASSVNSGREVGELFFGEGSRLTVL.

This chain uses TRBV30 with TRBJ2-3; D possibly corresponds to TRBD2 (5 bases). Deletions cut 2 bases from V and 2 bases from J, with 8 bases between. This CDR3 is built from 13 residues. From germline, CDR1 is GTSNPN and CDR2 SVGIG (reference sequence). The CDR3 region is CAWSRGPTDTQYF. The CDR3 DNA is TGTGCCTGGAGTCGAGGGCCCACAGATACGCAGTATTTT.

This clone was picked up one time. The gene calls are TRBV5-7 and TRBJ2-4; tentatively, D is TRBD1 (5 bases). TRBV5-7 is designated an ORF whose function remains uncertain. V was cut by 4 bases and J by 5 bases, with 13 bases left in between. This CDR3 region has 14 residues. DNA for the CDR3: TGTGCCAGCAGCCGTTGTGAAGGGGAAAACATTCAGTACTTC. It encodes CASSRCEGENIQYF.

The genes are TRBV12-5 and TRBJ2-2; TRBD2 matches at 13 bases. The CDR3 extends over 19 amino acids. The ends lost 4 bases at V and 4 bases at J; junction bases unmatched: 12. Germline CDR1 LGHNT, CDR2 FRNRAP. As DNA, the CDR3 is TGTGCTAGTGGTTGGCTCGGACTAGCGGGAGTCAGGAGCACCGGGGAGCTGTTTTTT. As protein: CASGWLGLAGVRSTGELFF.

The chain links TRBV5-1 to TRBJ1-5, with TRBD1 matching over 7 bases. CDR3 size: 14 residues. With V trimmed by 0 bases and J by 7 bases, 4 bases remained unmatched. From germline, CDR1 is SGHRS and CDR2 YFSETQ. CDR3 sequence reads: CASSLDRGDQPQHF. Here the CDR3 DNA reads TGCGCCAGCAGCTTGGACAGGGGTGACCAGCCCCAGCATTTT.

The genes are TRBV5-1 and TRBJ2-1; no definite D call. Trimming pared 0 bases from V and 5 bases from J, leaving 9 bases between. The V gene's germline CDR1 is SGHRS and CDR2 YFSETQ. This CDR3 contains 14 residues. CDR3 protein: CASSLAYGNNEQFF. The CDR3 coding sequence is TGCGCCAGCAGCTTGGCCTATGGAAACAATGAGCAGTTCTTC.

This clone was counted a few times. This chain joins TRBV19 and TRBJ2-7; D is perhaps TRBD1 or TRBD2 (5 bases each). Germline values: CDR1 LNHDA, CDR2 SQIVND (reference sequence). Trimming cost V 0 bases and J 4 bases, with 7 bases left between them. There are 13 residues in the CDR3. The chain's CDR3 is CASSIDREYEQYF. The CDR3 bases are TGTGCCAGTAGTATAGACAGGGAGTACGAGCAGTACTTC.

This chain joins TRBV2 and TRBJ1-1; D not resolved. The CDR3 length is 13 residues. Trimming removed 1 base from V and 5 bases from J, with 8 bases in between. CDR1 is SNHLY and CDR2 is FYNNEI in the germline V gene. CDR3 DNA: TGTGCCAGCAGTGAAGGCGGGCGGACTGAAGCTTTCTTT. Amino acid sequence: CASSEGGRTEAFF.

The gene calls are TRBV6-5 and TRBJ2-2; TRBD1 matches 7 bases. The trim removed 4 bases at V and 5 bases at J, leaving 10 bases unmatched. The CDR3 consists of 16 residues. Germline loops: CDR1 MNHEY, CDR2 SVGAGI. The CDR3 sequence is CASSSPRQGGTGELFF. CDR3 sequence (DNA): TGTGCCAGCAGTTCTCCCCGACAGGGTGGGACCGGGGAGCTGTTTTTT.

This chain uses TRBV25-1 with TRBJ2-1, with a possible D match to TRBD1 (5 bases). The germline gives CDR1 MGHDK, CDR2 SYGVNS. V lost 4 bases and J 8 bases, leaving 12 bases between the germline ends. This CDR3 is 13 amino acids long. This CDR3 is CASSVPGNHEQFF. The CDR3 DNA is TGTGCCAGCAGTGTCCCAGGGAACCATGAGCAGTTCTTC.

This chain links TRBV4-1 with TRBJ1-3; the D is unclear. The germline CDR1 and CDR2 sequences are MGHRA and YSYEKL. Between the trimmed V and J ends, which lost 6 bases and 0 bases, there was a span of 12 bases. The CDR3 contains 15 residues. The CDR3 coding sequence is TGCGCCAGCAGACCCCAGGTTCTCTCTGGAAACACCATATATTTT. Protein product: CASRPQVLSGNTIYF.

CDR3: CASSLAGGYEQYF. In nucleotides, the CDR3 is TGTGCCAGCAGTTTAGCGGGAGGTTACGAGCAGTACTTC. This chain uses TRBV7-3 with TRBJ2-7; 10 bases map to TRBD2. The length of the CDR3 is 13 residues. V shed 6 bases, J shed 4 bases, and the junction held 3 bases outside the gene matches. The germline gives CDR1 SGHTA, CDR2 FQGTGA. The full variable domain, in which reference TRBV7-3 and TRBJ2-7 provide the parts outside the CDR3, is GAGVSQTPSNKVTEKGKYVELRCDPISGHTALYWYRQSLGQGPEFLIYFQGTGAADDSGLPNDRFFAVRPEGSVSTLKIQRTERGDSAVYLCASSLAGGYEQYFGPGTRLTVT.

V gene TRBV5-8 combines with J gene TRBJ1-5, with 8 bases matching TRBD1. With V trimmed by 4 bases and J by 0 bases, 15 bases remained unmatched. This CDR3 region has 19 residues. CDR1 SGHTS and CDR2 YDEGEE come from the germline V gene. CDR3 nucleotides: TGTGCCAGCAGCACCCGGGACAGGTTCGATCACGATAGCAATCAGCCCCAGCATTTT. This codes for CASSTRDRFDHDSNQPQHF.

V gene TRBV7-2 combines with J gene TRBJ2-3, with D possibly matching TRBD1 (6 bases). V lost 5 bases to trimming and J lost 2 bases, with 14 bases between them. This CDR3 spans 15 amino acids. Germline loops: CDR1 SGHTA, CDR2 FQGNSA. DNA of the CDR3: TGTGCCAGCAGCCAACAGGACAGTTCCACAGATACGCAGTATTTT. The encoded protein is CASSQQDSSTDTQYF.

V usage is TRBV25-1 and J usage is TRBJ1-1; a weak D match, TRBD1 (5 bases). V was pared by 8 bases and J by 0 bases, with 19 bases between. CDR1 is MGHDK and CDR2 is SYGVNS in the germline V gene. This CDR3 comprises 16 residues. CDR3 sequence: CASVPHGRQMNTEAFF. The DNA for the CDR3 is TGTGCCAGCGTCCCCCACGGGAGACAGATGAACACTGAAGCTTTCTTT.

V and J are TRBV10-3 and TRBJ1-5; D unresolved. V was clipped by 0 bases and J by 0 bases, with 6 bases between them. The CDR3 extends over 15 amino acids. Germline V gives CDR1 ENHRY, CDR2 SYGVKD. The CDR3 is CAISESGGSNQPQHF. The CDR3, as DNA: TGTGCCATCAGTGAGTCTGGCGGTAGCAATCAGCCCCAGCATTTT.

As to this clone: This specimen includes other DNA sequences encoding the same CDR3. This chain connects TRBV29-1 to TRBJ2-3; D is possibly TRBD1 (6 bases). The CDR3 is made up of 14 amino acids. Trimming cost V 3 bases and J 2 bases, with 12 bases left between them. Germline values: CDR1 SQVTM, CDR2 ANQGSEA. The CDR3 is CSVDEQGSTDTQYF. The CDR3 nucleotides are TGCAGCGTTGATGAGCAGGGGTCCACAGATACGCAGTATTTT.

The chain is built from TRBV9 and TRBJ2-1; TRBD2 matches 8 bases. The germline V gene encodes CDR1 SGDLS and CDR2 YYNGEE. CDR3 length: 15 amino acids. Trimming cost V 2 bases and J 7 bases; bases outside gene matches: 8. DNA of the CDR3: TGTGCCAGCAGCGTCCCGGGACTAGGCCATAATGAGCAGTTCTTC. It yields the protein CASSVPGLGHNEQFF.

The V and J genes are TRBV28 and TRBJ2-1, with a possible D match to TRBD2 (5 bases). Trimming stripped 7 bases from V and 4 bases from J, with 11 bases between. Looked up from germline, CDR1 is MDHEN and CDR2 is SYDVKM. This CDR3 contains 13 residues. The CDR3 loop reads CASKAGGYNEQFF. CDR3 bases: TGTGCCAGCAAAGCCGGCGGGTACAATGAGCAGTTCTTC.

V and J are TRBV18 and TRBJ2-5; TRBD2 matches at 11 bases. TRBJ2-7 explains the end of the DNA better; the J call may be wrong. Germline V gene sequence: CDR1 KGHSH, CDR2 LQKENI. The CDR3 covers 15 residues. CDR3 DNA sequence: TGTGCCAGCTCACGGACTAGCGGGCCTGACTACGAGCAGTACTTC. Protein sequence: CASSRTSGPDYEQYF.

The chain employs TRBV6-5 and TRBJ1-1, with D tentatively TRBD1 (5 bases). The CDR3 spans 13 residues. CDR1 and CDR2 (germline): MNHEY, SVGAGI. Trimming stripped 6 bases from V and 2 bases from J, with 10 bases between. The CDR3 sequence is CASRRQLNTEAFF. CDR3 sequence (DNA): TGTGCCAGCAGAAGACAGCTAAACACTGAAGCTTTCTTT.

The chain couples TRBV28 to TRBJ1-2; the match to TRBD1 covers 7 bases. Trimming took 3 bases from V and 7 from J; bases not matched to a gene: 17. The CDR3 is 17 residues long. Germline CDR1 and CDR2: MDHEN and SYDVKM. The CDR3: CASSFADSSGTASGYTF. The CDR3 bases are TGTGCCAGCAGTTTTGCCGACAGTAGCGGGACAGCGAGTGGCTACACCTTC.

V and J are TRBV19 and TRBJ2-3; perhaps TRBD1 as D (6 bases). The germline gives CDR1 LNHDA, CDR2 SQIVND (reference sequence). V was pared by 5 bases and J by 4 bases, with 22 bases between. The CDR3 is 17 amino acids. This CDR3 is CASSVGPPQGVSDTQYF. In DNA form, the CDR3 reads TGTGCCAGTAGTGTTGGTCCTCCACAGGGTGTATCAGATACGCAGTATTTT.

This chain links TRBV6-5 with TRBJ1-2; D ambiguous. Looked up from germline, CDR1 is MNHEY and CDR2 is SVGAGI. The CDR3 is made up of 13 amino acids. The V and J ends lost 4 bases and 2 bases respectively, with 8 bases between them. CDR3 bases: TGTGCCAGCAGTTGGTCAGAAAACTATGGCTACACCTTC. Its protein is CASSWSENYGYTF.

J is TRBJ1-1 and V is TRBV27; D gene uncertain. From germline, CDR1 is MNHEY and CDR2 SMNVEV (reference sequence). Trimming removed 6 bases from V and 2 bases from J, with 10 bases in between. The CDR3 is 13 residues long. The CDR3 region has the DNA TGTGCCAGCAGCTCATACCAAAACACTGAAGCTTTCTTT. Its protein product is CASSSYQNTEAFF.

The V call is TRBV5-3, the J call TRBJ2-5, with a possible D match to TRBD2 (5 bases). TRBV5-3 is recorded as an ORF, its role being uncertain. Trimming shortened V by 4 bases and J by 5 bases, and 15 bases separated the two germline ends. This CDR3 region has 14 residues. The CDR3: CARSPMGSRETQYF. The CDR3 DNA sequence: TGTGCCAGAAGCCCGATGGGGAGTAGGGAGACCCAGTACTTC.

V usage is TRBV4-2 and J usage is TRBJ1-6, with TRBD1 as a possible D gene (6 bases). This CDR3 is built from 16 residues. Trimming left V 4 bases short and J 7 bases short, with 17 bases between. Per germline, CDR1 LGHNA and CDR2 YNFKEQ. For the CDR3, the DNA is TGTGCCAGCAGCCGAGCGACAGGTGCTAACAATTCACCCCTCCACTTT. Residues: CASSRATGANNSPLHF.

This clone was recorded a few times. This chain links TRBV6-5 with TRBJ2-7; D possibly matches TRBD1 or TRBD2 (5 bases each). The germline CDR1 and CDR2 sequences are MNHEY and SVGAGI. V dropped 6 bases and J dropped 0 bases, with 12 bases sitting between them. CDR3 length: 14 residues. The CDR3 coding sequence is TGTGCCAGCAGCCCCGGGACGGCCTCCTACGAGCAGTACTTC. Protein sequence: CASSPGTASYEQYF.